This T cell receptor (beta chain) was identified in a study of cytotoxic CD8 clonotypes in ibrutinib-treated CLL. Notes on the study in general: Clonality grew at ibrutinib response; at progression, it decreased back toward baseline.

TCRdb's copy holds only in-frame clones and misses some; the assay was immunoSEQ multiplex PCR. The sample shows 14,000 or so clones, about 65% of them seen only once. As for this clone: The antigen is not known.

The germline CDR1 and CDR2 sequences are MGHRA and YSYEKL. The V end was cut by 6 bases, the J end by 4 bases, with 14 bases between. The CDR3 has 14 amino acids. The sample consisted of PBMCs, taken before ibrutinib treatment. This sequence joins TRBV4-1 and TRBJ2-3; D may correspond to TRBD1 or TRBD2 (5 bases each). The sequence was obtained from a human donor with chronic lymphocytic leukemia. CDR3 nucleotide sequence: TGCGCCAGCAGTCCGGGGCCCGGGGCAGATACGCAGTATTTT. This sequence encodes CASSPGPGADTQYF.